This TCR beta chain was identified during a study of T-cell memory formation after mild COVID-19. Overall study: TCR clusters were mostly confined to one donor each. Findings of the study overall: Largely, contracting CD4+ clones fell within CM and EM, and contracting CD8+ clones within EMRA. Cross-reactive memory apparently joined, as some responding clones appeared in pre-infection memory.

5'RACE primed at constant segments yielded TCR alpha and TCR beta cDNA libraries bearing sample barcodes and UMIs. MiXCR, applied by TCRdb to the 5' RACE reads, yields one record per CDR3 protein. This sample yields 85,000 to 130,000 distinct CDR3 sequences, of which about a sixth are seen a single time; over 25% belongs to the top ten. From germline, CDR1 is SGDLS and CDR2 YYNGEE. Trimming stripped 3 bases from V and 5 bases from J, with 14 bases between. The CDR3 sequence is 14 residues long. This clonotype turned up a few times. Its specificity is unknown. The chain employs TRBV9 and TRBJ1-2; D unclear. The sequence was collected from an adult woman who had mild COVID-19 (a few samples of this study predate the infection). Cell type and time point are not known. Source material: PBMCs or a T cell subset sorted from them (not recorded which). The CDR3: CASSDGRSEYGYTF. In DNA form, the CDR3 reads TGTGCCAGCAGCGACGGACGGTCCGAGTATGGCTACACCTTC. The whole variable domain, remainder taken from reference TRBV9 and TRBJ1-2, is DSGVTQTPKHLITATGQRVTLRCSPRSGDLSVYWYQQSLDQGLQFLIQYYNGEERAKGNILERFSAQQFPDLHSELNLSSLELGDSALYFCASSDGRSEYGYTFGSGTRLTVV.